These T cell receptor beta chains were read from a single sample in a study of cytomegalovirus exposure and HLA in healthy donors. Clones were sequenced by immunoSEQ multiplex PCR, and TCRdb holds only the in-frame ones, with some missing. The sample has roughly 190,000 clones, approximately 82% seen once. The sample comprised PBMCs. Receptors were obtained from a man in his forties in good health and CMV-seropositive. Each CDR3 is given with its conserved first and last residue. Fields, in order: CDR3 DNA, CDR3 protein, clone size, D gene, J gene, V gene. A D gene is named only where the DNA matches it firmly. Rows give clone size only sometimes, using once, few, many, or a class for an expanded clone.

DNA: TGTGCCAGCTCCCCCGGGACAGGGGGCTTCCAGCCCCAGCATTTT
CDR3: CASSPGTGGFQPQHF
size: .
D: TRBD1
J: TRBJ1-5
V: TRBV18

DNA: TGTGCCAGCAGCCCAAGGACAGGGTTGGGGACCTACGAGCAGTACTTC
CDR3: CASSPRTGLGTYEQYF
size: .
D: TRBD1
J: TRBJ2-7
V: TRBV7-9

DNA: TGTGCCAGCAGCGTAACAGGGGGCGCTTCGGGAAACACCATATATTTT
CDR3: CASSVTGGASGNTIYF
size: .
D: TRBD1
J: TRBJ1-3
V: TRBV9

DNA: TGTGCCAACAGCATCGCCGGGACTAGGCTCTACGAGCAGTACTTC
CDR3: CANSIAGTRLYEQYF
size: .
D: TRBD2
J: TRBJ2-7
V: TRBV9

DNA: TGTGCCTGGGGCAGGGGAATATTTTCACCCCTCCACTTT
CDR3: CAWGRGIFSPLHF
size: .
D: .
J: TRBJ1-6
V: TRBV30

DNA: TGTGCCAGTAGTGGACCGGGACTGCCGAATGAAAAACTGTTTTTT
CDR3: CASSGPGLPNEKLFF
size: .
D: .
J: TRBJ1-4
V: TRBV19

DNA: TGTGCCAGCAGCTTAAACCCGACAAAGTCGAACACCGGGGAGCTGTTTTTT
CDR3: CASSLNPTKSNTGELFF
size: .
D: .
J: TRBJ2-2
V: TRBV11-3

DNA: TGTGCCAGCAGCTTTGGGACTACCAACAGCGACGAGCAGTACTTC
CDR3: CASSFGTTNSDEQYF
size: .
D: TRBD2
J: TRBJ2-7
V: TRBV7-3

DNA: TGTGCCAGTAGTGGGACAGGGGGTGGCGAGCAGTACTTC
CDR3: CASSGTGGGEQYF
size: .
D: TRBD1
J: TRBJ2-7
V: TRBV19

DNA: TGTGCCAGTGCGGACATCACCTACGAGCAGTACTTC
CDR3: CASADITYEQYF
size: .
D: .
J: TRBJ2-7
V: TRBV18

DNA: TGTGCCAGCAGACCCACCTGGGGCGCCATGAACACTGAAGCTTTCTTT
CDR3: CASRPTWGAMNTEAFF
size: .
D: .
J: TRBJ1-1
V: TRBV9

DNA: TGCAGCGTTGTAGTAGCGGGAGTAGAGACCCAGTACTTC
CDR3: CSVVVAGVETQYF
size: once
D: TRBD2
J: TRBJ2-5
V: TRBV29-1

DNA: TGTGCCAGCTCACCAGGACAGGGCCATGAAAAACTGTTTTTT
CDR3: CASSPGQGHEKLFF
size: once
D: TRBD1
J: TRBJ1-4
V: TRBV18

DNA: TGTGCCAGTAGTATAGGGACTAGTGAGAATGAGCAGTTCTTC
CDR3: CASSIGTSENEQFF
size: .
D: TRBD2
J: TRBJ2-1
V: TRBV19

DNA: TGTGCCAGCAGTTTATTTGGGACAGGGGGCGCGGGGGGCACTGAAGCTTTCTTT
CDR3: CASSLFGTGGAGGTEAFF
size: few
D: TRBD1
J: TRBJ1-1
V: TRBV27

DNA: TGTGCCAGCGCATCGGTAGGGAGCCTCTACGAGCAGTACTTC
CDR3: CASASVGSLYEQYF
size: .
D: .
J: TRBJ2-7
V: TRBV11-2

DNA: TGTGCCAGCAGTTTTAACAGGGGGAAGGGCAATGGCTACACCTTC
CDR3: CASSFNRGKGNGYTF
size: .
D: TRBD1
J: TRBJ1-2
V: TRBV28

DNA: TGTGCCAGCAGCGTAACCCCATCGAACAGGTTCTCTGGAAACACCATATATTTT
CDR3: CASSVTPSNRFSGNTIYF
size: .
D: .
J: TRBJ1-3
V: TRBV9

DNA: TGTGCCAGCAGCTTTGGGGGCGATCAGCCCCAGCATTTT
CDR3: CASSFGGDQPQHF
size: .
D: .
J: TRBJ1-5
V: TRBV5-4

DNA: TGTGCCTGGAGCGCACATTATAACTATGGCTACACCTTC
CDR3: CAWSAHYNYGYTF
size: few
D: .
J: TRBJ1-2
V: TRBV30

DNA: TGTGCCAGTAGTATCTTCGCTCCGGGACTAGCGGGACCCTACGAGCAGTACTTC
CDR3: CASSIFAPGLAGPYEQYF
size: .
D: TRBD2
J: TRBJ2-7
V: TRBV19

DNA: TGTGCCAGCAGCGCCCCCGGGACAGGGGGCTTCTACGAGCAGTACTTC
CDR3: CASSAPGTGGFYEQYF
size: .
D: TRBD1
J: TRBJ2-7
V: TRBV13

DNA: TGTGCCAGCAGTGAAGGGCCCGCTCTGAAAGCTTTCTTT
CDR3: CASSEGPALKAFF
size: .
D: .
J: TRBJ1-1
V: TRBV6-1

DNA: TGCGCCAGCAGCTTTGGGACAGGGTCTGGAAACACCATATATTTT
CDR3: CASSFGTGSGNTIYF
size: .
D: TRBD1
J: TRBJ1-3
V: TRBV5-1

DNA: TGTGCCAGCAGCCCAGGGACAGGGTACGGCGAAAAACTGTTTTTT
CDR3: CASSPGTGYGEKLFF
size: .
D: TRBD1
J: TRBJ1-4
V: TRBV11-3

DNA: TGTGCCAGTAGTACGCTAAATTGGGACAGCACCCCTGGCTACACCTTC
CDR3: CASSTLNWDSTPGYTF
size: .
D: TRBD1
J: TRBJ1-2
V: TRBV19

DNA: TGTTCCAGCAGCATGACTAGCGGGAGGACAGATACGCAGTATTTT
CDR3: CSSSMTSGRTDTQYF
size: .
D: TRBD2
J: TRBJ2-3
V: TRBV7-9

DNA: TGCGCCAGCAGCCTCGGACAGACGAACACCGGGGAGCTGTTTTTT
CDR3: CASSLGQTNTGELFF
size: .
D: .
J: TRBJ2-2
V: TRBV5-1

DNA: TGTGCCAGCAGTGAACTACCGGGACAGGGGGTGGGGTCCTACGAGCAGTACTTC
CDR3: CASSELPGQGVGSYEQYF
size: few
D: TRBD1
J: TRBJ2-7
V: TRBV2

DNA: TGTGCCAGCAGCTTCGGGACTAGCGAGTACAATGAGCAGTTCTTC
CDR3: CASSFGTSEYNEQFF
size: .
D: TRBD2
J: TRBJ2-1
V: TRBV5-6

DNA: TGTGCCAGCAGTCCCGGCCGGGAGGACGAGCAGTACTTC
CDR3: CASSPGREDEQYF
size: .
D: TRBD2
J: TRBJ2-7
V: TRBV28